This T cell receptor beta chain was sequenced during a study of control samples from healthy donors and cancer patients. Measured with immunoSEQ multiplex PCR; TCRdb has only the in-frame clones, and not every one. Counted here are about 160,000 clones, under 96% occurring once; the ten biggest clones make up 0.85% to 1.3%. The source of this sequence is a woman between 25 and 40 years old in good health. The sample taken for sequencing was blood.

Here the CDR3 DNA reads TGTGCCAGCAGTTTAAGGTTCCAAGAGACCCAGTACTTC. Protein sequence: CASSLRFQETQYF. This chain links TRBV28 with TRBJ2-5, with D uncertain. In germline, CDR1 is MDHEN, CDR2 SYDVKM. V shed 2 bases and J shed 1 base, with 5 bases lying between them. The CDR3 contains 13 residues. The whole variable domain, filled in from reference TRBV28 and TRBJ2-5, reads DVKVTQSSRYLVKRTGEKVFLECVQDMDHENMFWYRQDPGLGLRLIYFSYDVKMKEKGDIPEGYSVSREKKERFSLILESASTNQTSMYLCASSLRFQETQYFGPGTRLLVL.